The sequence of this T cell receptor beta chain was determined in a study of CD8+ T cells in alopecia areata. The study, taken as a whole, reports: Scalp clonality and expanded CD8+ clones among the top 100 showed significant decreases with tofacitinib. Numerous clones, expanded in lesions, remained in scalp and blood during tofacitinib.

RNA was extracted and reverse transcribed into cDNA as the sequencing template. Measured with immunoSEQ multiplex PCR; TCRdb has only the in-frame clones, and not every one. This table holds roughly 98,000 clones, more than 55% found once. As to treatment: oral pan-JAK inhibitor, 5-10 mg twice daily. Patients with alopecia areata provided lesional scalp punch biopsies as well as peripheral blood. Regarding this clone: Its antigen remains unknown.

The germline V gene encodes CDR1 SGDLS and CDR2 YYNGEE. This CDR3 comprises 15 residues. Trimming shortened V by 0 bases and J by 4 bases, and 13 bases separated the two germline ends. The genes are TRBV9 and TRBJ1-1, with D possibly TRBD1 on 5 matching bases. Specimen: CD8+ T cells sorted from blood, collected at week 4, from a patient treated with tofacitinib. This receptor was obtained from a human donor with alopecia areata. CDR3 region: CASSVGQGGGTEAFF. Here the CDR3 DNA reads TGTGCCAGCAGCGTAGGGCAGGGTGGGGGCACTGAAGCTTTCTTT.